What follows are 17 T cell receptor beta chains derived from one specimen sequenced in a study of neurological immune-mediated disorders. TCRdb analysed the 5' RACE reads with MiXCR anew, one entry per CDR3 protein. The sample yields 77,000 or so distinct CDR3 sequences, approximately 9.4% seen once. The sequenced sample consisted of PBMCs. These receptors were taken from a man aged 50-59 years in good health.

Remarks on this clonotype: Given a much more abundant clone one base away, this may be a read error. The rearrangement uses TRBV12-3 or TRBV12-4 and TRBJ2-3; tentatively, D is TRBD2 (6 bases). CDR3 size: 16 residues. V was trimmed by 4 bases and J by 2 bases, leaving 16 bases between them. The CDR3 nucleotides read TGTGCCAGCAGTTATCCCCAGCGGGCCCCCACAGATACGCAGTATTTT. This translates into CASSYPQRAPTDTQYF.

The table lists this clonotype with many counts. This sequence may be a read error, since a much larger clone differs from it by one base. The chain employs TRBV12-3 or TRBV12-4 and TRBJ1-5; D is uncertain. Trimming removed 3 bases from V and 0 bases from J, with 3 bases in between. This CDR3 has 13 residues. In DNA form, the CDR3 reads TGTGCCAGCAGTTTCAATAGCAATCAGCCCCAGCATTTT. Amino acids: CASSFNSNQPQHF.

This clonotype showed up many times. The CDR3 here is CASSSWTSSTDTQYF. In DNA, the CDR3 is TGTGCCAGCAGTTCATGGACTAGCAGCACAGATACGCAGTATTTT. The chain couples TRBV6-2 or TRBV6-3 to TRBJ2-3; the match to TRBD2 covers 8 bases. The CDR3 sequence is 15 residues long. Germline CDR1 and CDR2: MNHEY and SVGEGT. Germline trimming cut 4 bases from V and 0 bases from J; bases unmatched to any gene: 3.

The sample holds many counts of this clonotype. This rearrangement joins TRBV5-1 to TRBJ1-1; D is possibly TRBD1 (6 bases). V dropped 0 bases and J dropped 5 bases, with 11 bases sitting between them. Germline loops: CDR1 SGHRS, CDR2 YFSETQ. The CDR3 contains 14 residues. CDR3 in DNA: TGCGCCAGCAGCTTGGGAGAAAGGGGGACTGAAGCTTTCTTT. Encoded protein: CASSLGERGTEAFF.

A word on this clonotype: Mismatch with germline at one junction end may stem from a read error. This sequence joins TRBV12-3 or TRBV12-4 and TRBJ1-2; D uncertain. The CDR3 length is 13 residues. The CDR3 loop is CASSLSSSYGYAF. In nucleotides, the CDR3 is TGTGCCAGCAGTTTGAGCAGCTCCTATGGCTACGCATTC.

At least ten counts were recorded for this clonotype. The chain employs TRBV5-1 and TRBJ2-3; 7 positions agree with TRBD1. CDR1 is SGHRS, CDR2 YFSETQ, per germline. The V segment lost 3 bases and the J segment 0 bases; nucleotides outside the gene matches: 4. The CDR3 covers 15 residues. As DNA, the CDR3 is TGCGCCAGCAGCTGGACAGGATCTAGCACAGATACGCAGTATTTT. Amino acid sequence: CASSWTGSSTDTQYF.

Comments on this clonotype: A much larger clone differs from this one at a single base, so this may be a read error. The conserved closing phenylalanine or tryptophan is absent in this CDR3, likely reflecting a read error. It is unclear where the CDR3 begins or ends on the DNA, so no DNA is shown, and the CDR3 is as TCRdb lists it. The CDR3 here is CASRQSTGTRSAL. The chain combines TRBV3-1 with TRBJ1-1; TRBD1, as called in the table, went unchecked against the DNA. The length of the CDR3 is 13 amino acids, counting both ends. Germline V gene sequence: CDR1 LGHDT, CDR2 YNNKEL (reference sequence).

The rearrangement links TRBV7-9 to TRBJ2-5, with D unresolved. Germline V gene lookup returns CDR1 SEHNR and CDR2 FQNEAQ (reference sequence). The CDR3 length is 12 residues. Trimming shortened V by 1 base and J by 7 bases, and 7 bases separated the two germline ends. Here the CDR3 reads CASSLETGTQYF. CDR3 DNA sequence: TGTGCCAGCAGCTTAGAAACGGGGACCCAGTACTTC.

This clonotype was observed at least ten times. The chain uses TRBV10-2 and TRBJ2-1; either TRBD1 or TRBD2 may supply D (5 bases each). Germline V gene sequence: CDR1 WSHSY, CDR2 SAAADI. The CDR3 totals 13 residues. The V and J ends lost 3 bases and 13 bases respectively, with 16 bases between them. CDR3 amino acids: CASSDWGIGAQFF. The CDR3 coding sequence is TGCGCCAGCAGTGATTGGGGGATAGGGGCCCAGTTCTTC.

This clonotype was seen many times. This rearrangement joins TRBV5-6 to TRBJ2-5; TRBD2 matches at 9 bases. The CDR3 has 15 amino acids. Per germline, CDR1 SGHDT and CDR2 YYEEEE. With V trimmed by 3 bases and J by 1 base, 4 bases remained unmatched. CDR3 loop: CASSSKRGAQETQYF. The CDR3 nucleotides are TGTGCCAGCAGCTCTAAGCGGGGGGCCCAAGAGACCCAGTACTTC.

This clonotype occurred many times. CDR3: CASSQEIAGSYNEQFF. As DNA, the CDR3 is TGTGCCAGCAGCCAAGAAATAGCAGGGTCCTACAATGAGCAGTTCTTC. The rearrangement uses TRBV3-1 and TRBJ2-1; weak D call: TRBD1 (5 bases). Trimming pared 0 bases from V and 1 base from J, leaving 10 bases between. Germline CDR1 LGHDT, CDR2 YNNKEL (reference sequence). The CDR3 contains 16 residues.

This clonotype was seen many times. V is TRBV5-1 and J is TRBJ2-5; D perhaps matches TRBD1 (7 bases). Trimming cost V 4 bases and J 2 bases, with 15 bases left between them. This CDR3 contains 15 residues. Germline V gene lookup returns CDR1 SGHRS and CDR2 YFSETQ. This CDR3 reads CASSPETGRQETQYF. Here the CDR3 DNA reads TGCGCCAGCAGCCCAGAGACAGGGAGGCAAGAGACCCAGTACTTC.

Ten or more counts support this clonotype. CDR3 nucleotide sequence: TGTGCCAGCAGCAAGACAGGGCGCACAGATACGCAGTATTTT. Protein sequence: CASSKTGRTDTQYF. The V gene is TRBV12-3 or TRBV12-4, the J gene TRBJ2-3, with TRBD1 identical over 7 bases. The CDR3 spans 14 residues. Unmatched junction bases numbered 4, after V lost 6 bases and J lost 1 base.

In its sample, this clonotype was seen many times. The chain couples TRBV10-2 to TRBJ2-5; 8 bases map to TRBD2. V gave up 6 bases and J gave up 3 bases; unmatched junction bases: 12. The CDR3 sequence is 16 residues long. Germline values: CDR1 WSHSY, CDR2 SAAADI. The CDR3 reads CASSPTGTSGKETQYF. CDR3 bases: TGCGCCAGCAGCCCAACCGGGACTAGTGGAAAAGAGACCCAGTACTTC.

V is TRBV7-2 and J is TRBJ2-5; D is ambiguous. The CDR3 sequence is 13 residues long. The V and J ends lost 1 base and 2 bases respectively, with 5 bases between them. Germline-derived CDR1 and CDR2 are SGHTA and FQGNSA. This chain's CDR3 is CASSLVVQETQYF. CDR3 sequence (DNA): TGTGCCAGCAGCTTAGTAGTTCAAGAGACCCAGTACTTC.

Points on this clonotype: This may arise from a read error, as a much more abundant clone is one base away. The chain employs TRBV10-3 and TRBJ2-5, with D perhaps matching TRBD2 (5 bases). The CDR3 has 15 amino acids. From germline, CDR1 is ENHRY and CDR2 SYGVKD. The CDR3 DNA is TGTGCTACCGGCGAGCGGTGGCCGTACCAAGAGACCGAGTACTTC. Its protein product is CATGERWPYQETEYF.

In its sample, this clonotype was seen many times. This chain connects TRBV5-1 to TRBJ1-1, with 7 bases identical to TRBD1. In germline, CDR1 is SGHRS, CDR2 YFSETQ. J gave up 2 bases and V 3 bases, and 4 bases lay outside the gene matches. CDR3 length: 14 amino acids. CDR3 sequence (DNA): TGCGCCAGCAGCTCGGGACAGATAAACACTGAAGCTTTCTTT. It codes for CASSSGQINTEAFF.